What follows are 15 T cell receptor beta chains derived from one specimen sequenced in a study of blood T cell repertoires in COVID-19. Sequenced by immunoSEQ multiplex PCR; TCRdb stores in-frame clones only, minus some. The table records about 180,000 clones, around 87% of them present only once. Sequencing input: peripheral blood. The receptors shown here come from a man aged 40-50 years with active or convalescent COVID-19.

In this sample, this clone turned up once. This sequence joins TRBV29-1 and TRBJ2-2; 7 bases align to TRBD1. Germline loops: CDR1 SQVTM, CDR2 ANQGSEA. J was trimmed by 3 bases and V by 6 bases; bases with no gene match: 1. This CDR3 spans 12 amino acids. Here the CDR3 DNA reads TGCAGCGTAGGGACAGACACCGGGGAGCTGTTTTTT. Amino acids: CSVGTDTGELFF.

The chain carries TRBV7-6 and TRBJ1-1; 8 bases agree with TRBD1. The CDR3 is 15 amino acids. Germline lookup yields CDR1 SGHVS and CDR2 FNYEAQ. The J segment lost 6 bases and the V segment lost 2 bases, leaving 8 bases of the junction unmatched. The CDR3 loop is CASSLRTGTVAEAFF. CDR3 DNA sequence: TGTGCCAGCAGCTTACGGACAGGGACAGTGGCTGAAGCTTTCTTT.

The chain employs TRBV12-3 or TRBV12-4 and TRBJ2-5; D remains ambiguous. This CDR3 is built from 12 residues. V lost 1 base and J lost 4, with 4 bases in between. The DNA of the CDR3 is TGTGCCAGCAGTTTAGACGGAGAGACCCAGTACTTC. It yields the protein CASSLDGETQYF.

This clone was seen many times. The chain couples TRBV7-3 to TRBJ2-1, with 9 nucleotides matching TRBD2. Germline CDR1 SGHTA, CDR2 FQGTGA. Trimming cost V 2 bases and J 7 bases; bases outside gene matches: 12. The CDR3 length is 17 residues. CDR3 amino acids: CASSLSGKSGGTNEQFF. The CDR3 DNA reads as TGTGCCAGCAGCTTATCAGGAAAAAGCGGGGGGACTAATGAGCAGTTCTTC.

The chain is built from TRBV10-3 and TRBJ2-1, with 9 nucleotides matching TRBD2. The CDR3 spans 14 residues. Germline assignment: CDR1 ENHRY and CDR2 SYGVKD. V trimming: 5 bases; J trimming: 8 bases; junction bases outside the gene matches: 7. CDR3 region: CAISQRGAGDEQFF. CDR3 nucleotide sequence: TGTGCCATCAGTCAGCGGGGGGCGGGAGATGAGCAGTTCTTC.

J is TRBJ1-3 and V is TRBV18, with TRBD1 identical over 9 bases. Germline V gives CDR1 KGHSH, CDR2 LQKENI. The CDR3 is 18 amino acids. Trimming removed 3 bases from V and 0 bases from J; junction bases left unmatched: 9. This chain's CDR3 is CASSPVVGQGSSGNTIYF. As DNA, the CDR3 is TGTGCCAGCTCACCTGTGGTCGGACAGGGGTCCTCTGGAAACACCATATATTTT.

The chain carries TRBV11-3 and TRBJ1-1; unclear D gene. The CDR3 length is 13 residues. CDR1 and CDR2 from the germline V gene are SGHNT and YENEEA. The V end lost 5 bases, the J end lost 1 base, and 8 bases lay between the germline ends. CDR3 sequence: CASSSVGNTEAFF. The CDR3 coding sequence is TGTGCCAGCAGCAGCGTGGGGAACACTGAAGCTTTCTTT.

The rearrangement uses TRBV28 and TRBJ1-1, with no clear D. CDR3 length: 11 residues. Germline V CDR1 and CDR2: MDHEN, SYDVKM. Trimming stripped 10 bases from V and 0 bases from J, with 6 bases between. CDR3 residues: CATYMNTEAFF. The CDR3 DNA reads as TGTGCCACTTACATGAACACTGAAGCTTTCTTT.

This clone was detected only a few times. This chain joins TRBV5-4 and TRBJ2-5; a weak D match, TRBD2 (6 bases). Per germline, CDR1 SGHNT and CDR2 YYREEE (reference sequence). This CDR3 is 15 amino acids long. The germline V and J ends were trimmed by 0 bases and 1 base, with 10 bases remaining between them. CDR3 region: CASSLAIGSQETQYF. DNA of the CDR3: TGTGCCAGCAGCTTGGCCATCGGGAGCCAAGAGACCCAGTACTTC.

The V and J genes are TRBV18 and TRBJ1-5, with TRBD1 as a possible D gene (6 bases). V lost 3 bases to trimming and J lost 3 bases, with 9 bases between them. Germline V gene sequence: CDR1 KGHSH, CDR2 LQKENI. This CDR3 comprises 14 residues. Here the CDR3 DNA reads TGTGCCAGCTCACCGGGGGCTAACAATCAGCCCCAGCATTTT. Its translation is CASSPGANNQPQHF.

The CDR3 here is CASSEGGGWRAKNIQYF. The CDR3 nucleotides are TGTGCCAGCAGTGAAGGCGGGGGTTGGCGGGCCAAAAACATTCAGTACTTC. The rearrangement joins TRBV6-1 to TRBJ2-4, with TRBD2 matching over 7 bases. CDR1 and CDR2 from the germline V gene are MNHNS and SASEGT. Trimming at V came to 1 base and at J to 1 base, leaving 7 bases not matched to a gene. The CDR3 has 17 amino acids.

The chain is built from TRBV6-5 and TRBJ1-3; D gene unclear. The CDR3 runs to 14 residues. Germline loops: CDR1 MNHEY, CDR2 SVGAGI. Trimming took off 0 bases at V and 5 bases at J, with 8 bases between the two ends. This chain's CDR3 is CASSYSEVRNTIYF. In nucleotides, the CDR3 is TGTGCCAGCAGTTACTCTGAGGTCCGAAACACCATATATTTT.

The genes are TRBV30 and TRBJ1-1; no clear D gene. In germline, CDR1 is GTSNPN, CDR2 SVGIG (reference sequence). The V and J ends lost 4 bases and 3 bases respectively, with 12 bases between them. The CDR3 contains 13 residues. CDR3 sequence reads: CAWKTRRDTEAFF. The DNA for the CDR3 is TGTGCCTGGAAGACCCGGAGAGACACTGAAGCTTTCTTT.

This clone was detected a few times. The V call is TRBV6-5, the J call TRBJ1-1; TRBD1 is a possible D gene (6 bases). V was shortened by 6 bases and J by 1 base, with 9 bases between the two germline ends. CDR3 length: 13 residues. From germline, CDR1 is MNHEY and CDR2 SVGAGI. The CDR3 region is CASRNRENTEAFF. For the CDR3, the DNA is TGTGCCAGCAGGAACAGGGAGAACACTGAAGCTTTCTTT.

This chain links TRBV19 with TRBJ2-7, with TRBD2 as a possible D gene (5 bases). CDR3 length equals 12 residues. Germline values: CDR1 LNHDA, CDR2 SQIVND (reference sequence). Trimming shortened V by 3 bases and J by 4 bases, and 7 bases separated the two germline ends. This chain's CDR3 is CASSIRGYEQYF. CDR3 in DNA: TGTGCCAGTAGTATCCGGGGATACGAGCAGTACTTC. The variable domain in full, completed from reference TRBV19 and TRBJ2-7, reads DGGITQSPKYLFRKEGQNVTLSCEQNLNHDAMYWYRQDPGQGLRLIYYSQIVNDFQKGDIAEGYSVSREKKESFPLTVTSAQKNPTAFYLCASSIRGYEQYFGPGTRLTVT.